This T cell receptor (beta chain) was captured in a study of blood T cell repertoires in COVID-19. In the study overall: Nucleic acid was either cDNA or gDNA, and it came from T cells, B-cell-depleted T cells, or PBMCs.

V lost 8 bases to trimming and J lost 3 bases, with 13 bases between them. This CDR3 spans 13 amino acids. Germline V gives CDR1 KGHSH, CDR2 LQKENI. Per the study methods: Scientists estimated how many nucleated cells there were by amplifying reference gene primers. The assay was immunoSEQ multiplex PCR, and TCRdb's table has in-frame clones only and misses some. The V and J calls and clone size are taken from that table; D and trimming were inferred from the DNA. Found here are about 200,000 clones, around 92% of them singletons; the top ten hold roughly 8.4%. Sequenced input: PBMCs or T cells enriched from blood (not recorded which). This clonotype was obtained from a young woman who had recovered from COVID-19. The chain carries TRBV18 and TRBJ1-1; D is perhaps TRBD1 (6 bases). In nucleotides, the CDR3 is TGTGCCAGCCTGGACAGACTCGACACTGAAGCTTTCTTT. Protein sequence: CASLDRLDTEAFF.